Below are 31 T cell receptor beta chains sequenced from a single sample in a study of PD-1 blockade in classical Hodgkin lymphoma. Method: immunoSEQ multiplex PCR; TCRdb's copy keeps in-frame clones and lacks some. The repertoire holds approximately 90,000 clones, with 75% to 85% as singletons. The time point: cycle 4 day 1 (C4D1), after more than 5 weeks of nivolumab. Brentuximab vedotin exposure varied, and every patient relapsed after autologous stem cell transplantation. Sequenced here: peripheral blood mononuclear cells (PBMCs), sampled before the fourth cycle of nivolumab. These receptors originate from a human donor with classical Hodgkin lymphoma.

V is TRBV7-2 and J is TRBJ2-1; D not certain. Germline V CDR1 and CDR2: SGHTA, FQGNSA. The CDR3 is 13 amino acids. Trimming took 5 bases from V and 5 from J, leaving 10 bases between them. CDR3 sequence: CASSVTSDNEQFF. CDR3 DNA sequence: TGTGCCAGCAGCGTCACTTCCGACAATGAGCAGTTCTTC. Together with reference TRBV7-2 and TRBJ2-1, the CDR3 gives the full variable domain: GAGVSQSPSNKVTEKGKDVELRCDPISGHTALYWYRQSLGQGLEFLIYFQGNSAPDKSGLPSDRFSAERTGGSVSTLTIQRTQQEDSAVYLCASSVTSDNEQFFGPGTRLTVL.

This clone was seen many times. V gene TRBV11-2 combines with J gene TRBJ2-1; the D is unclear. Germline V lookup: CDR1 SGHAT, CDR2 FQNNGV. V was clipped by 0 bases and J by 9 bases, with 6 bases between them. The CDR3 runs to 12 residues. CDR3 in DNA: TGTGCCAGCAGCTTAGATAGCTCTGAGCAGTTCTTC. Protein: CASSLDSSEQFF. Complete variable domain (other parts from reference TRBV11-2 and TRBJ2-1): EAGVAQSPRYKIIEKRQSVAFWCNPISGHATLYWYQQILGQGPKLLIQFQNNGVVDDSQLPKDRFSAERLKGVDSTLKIQPAKLEDSAVYLCASSLDSSEQFFGPGTRLTVL.

Comments on this clone: One end of the junction is discordant with germline, which a read error may explain. This chain joins TRBV12-5 and TRBJ2-7; the D is unclear. The CDR3 is 13 residues long. CDR1 LGHNT and CDR2 FRNRAP come from the germline V gene. CDR3 loop: CASGLSGSFEQYF. The DNA for the CDR3 is TGTGCTAGTGGTTTGTCTGGCTCCTTCGAGCAGTACTTC.

The chain combines TRBV4-1 with TRBJ1-1; 7 bases are a match to TRBD1. Trimming cost V 1 base and J 5 bases; bases outside gene matches: 4. The CDR3 is 14 amino acids. Germline CDR1 MGHRA, CDR2 YSYEKL. The CDR3 sequence: CASSQVDRATEAFF. The DNA for the CDR3 is TGCGCCAGCAGCCAAGTCGACAGGGCGACTGAAGCTTTCTTT.

J is TRBJ2-7 and V is TRBV9; D might be TRBD1 (7 bases). The germline gives CDR1 SGDLS, CDR2 YYNGEE. Trimming left V 0 bases short and J 6 bases short, with 16 bases between. The CDR3 is 15 residues long. CDR3 DNA: TGTGCCAGCAGCGTAGGACAGGGTTCGGGAGCCGAGCAGTACTTC. Translated: CASSVGQGSGAEQYF.

The genes are TRBV5-4 and TRBJ2-7; D call uncertain. In germline, CDR1 is SGHNT, CDR2 YYREEE (reference sequence). Trimming stripped 2 bases from V and 0 bases from J, with 15 bases between. The CDR3 sequence is 16 residues long. CDR3 sequence reads: CASSFSSTLSSYEQYF. CDR3 bases: TGTGCCAGCAGCTTCAGTAGCACTCTCAGCTCCTACGAGCAGTACTTC. The whole variable domain, remainder taken from reference TRBV5-4 and TRBJ2-7, is ETGVTQSPTHLIKTRGQQVTLRCSSQSGHNTVSWYQQALGQGPQFIFQYYREEENGRGNFPPRFSGLQFPNYSSELNVNALELDDSALYLCASSFSSTLSSYEQYFGPGTRLTVT.

The chain couples TRBV30 to TRBJ1-2; no firm D call. Germline CDR1 reads GTSNPN; CDR2 reads SVGIG (reference sequence). Deletions cut 2 bases from V and 4 bases from J, with 14 bases between. The CDR3 is made up of 14 amino acids. CDR3 in DNA: TGTGCCTGGAGTTTTAACAGCCTGACCTATGGCTACACCTTC. Protein sequence: CAWSFNSLTYGYTF. The full variable domain, completed using reference TRBV30 and TRBJ1-2, is SQTIHQWPATLVQPVGSPLSLECTVEGTSNPNLYWYRQAAGRGLQLLFYSVGIGQISSEVPQNLSASRPQDRQFILSSKKLLLSDSGFYLCAWSFNSLTYGYTFGSGTRLTVV.

The chain combines TRBV10-3 with TRBJ2-7; D might be TRBD2 (5 bases). Trimming shortened V by 2 bases and J by 0 bases, and 11 bases separated the two germline ends. CDR1 ENHRY and CDR2 SYGVKD come from the germline V gene. The CDR3 is 15 residues long. The CDR3 loop reads CAISELRASSYEQYF. Written as DNA, the CDR3 is TGTGCCATCAGTGAGCTGCGGGCGAGCTCCTACGAGCAGTACTTC.

The V and J genes are TRBV4-1 and TRBJ2-4; D may be TRBD2 (6 bases). The ends were cut back, 3 bases at V and 1 base at J, with 22 bases in the middle. The germline CDR1 and CDR2 sequences are MGHRA and YSYEKL. The CDR3 spans 19 residues. CDR3 amino acids: CASSHLLAGMESAKNIQYF. The CDR3 coding sequence is TGCGCCAGCAGCCACCTGCTCGCGGGAATGGAGAGCGCCAAAAACATTCAGTACTTC.

V is TRBV5-4 and J is TRBJ2-2; TRBD1 is a possible D gene (6 bases). Germline loops: CDR1 SGHNT, CDR2 YYREEE (reference sequence). V was cut by 6 bases and J by 7 bases, with 16 bases left in between. CDR3 size: 14 residues. CDR3 sequence: CASNSRDNLGELFF. The CDR3, as DNA: TGTGCCAGCAACAGCCGGGACAACCTCGGGGAGCTGTTTTTT.

The J gene is TRBJ1-2, the V gene TRBV19; the match to TRBD1 covers 7 bases. Germline V CDR1 and CDR2: LNHDA, SQIVND (reference sequence). This CDR3 comprises 14 residues. The trim removed 3 bases at V and 4 bases at J, leaving 5 bases unmatched. This chain's CDR3 is CASSIQGDSYGYTF. CDR3 sequence (DNA): TGTGCCAGTAGTATTCAGGGGGACAGCTATGGCTACACCTTC.

The chain has TRBV29-1 and TRBJ1-4; D might be TRBD1 (6 bases). Deletions cut 8 bases from V and 8 bases from J, with 18 bases between. This CDR3 has 13 residues. Looked up from germline, CDR1 is SQVTM and CDR2 is ANQGSEA. The CDR3 DNA reads as TGCAGCTCCCTGGGCAGGGGAGACGAAAAACTGTTTTTT. Protein product: CSSLGRGDEKLFF. Full variable domain (remainder filled in from reference TRBV29-1 and TRBJ1-4): SAVISQKPSRDICQRGTSLTIQCQVDSQVTMMFWYRQQPGQSLTLIATANQGSEATYESGFVIDKFPISRPNLTFSTLTVSNMSPEDSSIYLCSSLGRGDEKLFFGSGTQLSVL.

The chain is built from TRBV19 and TRBJ2-5, with a tentative D call TRBD2 (7 bases). The CDR3 runs to 15 residues. V was trimmed by 3 bases and J by 5 bases, leaving 16 bases between them. Germline V CDR1 and CDR2: LNHDA, SQIVND (reference sequence). The CDR3 loop is CASSMGGPFGETQYF. CDR3 bases: TGTGCCAGTAGTATGGGGGGGCCTTTTGGGGAGACCCAGTACTTC. The full variable domain, its missing parts supplied by reference TRBV19 and TRBJ2-5, is DGGITQSPKYLFRKEGQNVTLSCEQNLNHDAMYWYRQDPGQGLRLIYYSQIVNDFQKGDIAEGYSVSREKKESFPLTVTSAQKNPTAFYLCASSMGGPFGETQYFGPGTRLLVL.

The chain is built from TRBV11-2 and TRBJ2-7; 9 bases line up with TRBD2. CDR1 and CDR2 (germline): SGHAT, FQNNGV. This CDR3 spans 12 amino acids. The junction had 1 base not matched to a gene; V was cut back by 5 bases and J by 5 bases. In nucleotides, the CDR3 is TGTGCCAGCAGCCGGACTAGCGACGAGCAGTACTTC. Translating gives CASSRTSDEQYF.

This clone occurred a few times. The gene calls are TRBV29-1 and TRBJ1-1; D may be TRBD1 (6 bases). CDR1 SQVTM and CDR2 ANQGSEA come from the germline V gene. Trimming pared 6 bases from V and 4 bases from J, leaving 15 bases between. The CDR3 consists of 13 residues. CDR3 loop: CSVQGVQGTEAFF. The CDR3 DNA is TGCAGCGTCCAAGGCGTACAGGGCACTGAAGCTTTCTTT.

The gene calls are TRBV7-2 and TRBJ2-7; D not certain. This CDR3 has 12 amino acids. The germline V gene encodes CDR1 SGHTA and CDR2 FQGNSA. Deletions cut 1 base from V and 6 bases from J, with 7 bases between. The CDR3 here is CASSLGLSEQYF. Written as DNA, the CDR3 is TGTGCCAGCAGCTTAGGACTCTCCGAGCAGTACTTC.

This chain connects TRBV30 to TRBJ2-1, with 12 bases identical to TRBD2. The CDR3 runs to 16 residues. CDR1 is GTSNPN and CDR2 is SVGIG in the germline V gene (reference sequence). Unmatched junction bases numbered 8, after V lost 5 bases and J lost 3 bases. As DNA, the CDR3 is TGTGCCTGGGGGCTAGCGGGAGGGCCTCGCTACAATGAGCAGTTCTTC. It encodes CAWGLAGGPRYNEQFF.

CDR3 residues: CASSYSSQSNEQFF. As DNA, the CDR3 is TGTGCCAGCAGTTACTCGAGCCAGTCCAATGAGCAGTTCTTC. The chain links TRBV6-5 to TRBJ2-1, with D uncertain. This CDR3 region has 14 residues. Germline V gives CDR1 MNHEY, CDR2 SVGAGI. V lost 0 bases and J lost 6, with 9 bases in between.

J is TRBJ2-3 and V is TRBV5-4; TRBD2 is a possible D gene (6 bases). This CDR3 has 18 amino acids. CDR1 is SGHNT, CDR2 YYREEE, per germline (reference sequence). Trimming cost V 4 bases and J 0 bases, with 21 bases left between them. CDR3 protein: CASSAGGWAGRSTDTQYF. DNA of the CDR3: TGTGCCAGCAGCGCCGGCGGGTGGGCGGGACGGAGCACAGATACGCAGTATTTT.

This chain connects TRBV6-5 to TRBJ2-2; 8 nucleotides line up with TRBD2. The CDR3 is made up of 15 amino acids. CDR1 is MNHEY, CDR2 SVGAGI, per germline. Germline trimming cut 2 bases from V and 7 bases from J; bases unmatched to any gene: 6. This CDR3 reads CASSYAGGGVGELFF. CDR3 DNA sequence: TGTGCCAGCAGTTACGCGGGAGGTGGGGTCGGGGAGCTGTTTTTT.

The rearrangement joins TRBV6-1 to TRBJ2-1; 9 bases are a match to TRBD2. CDR1 MNHNS and CDR2 SASEGT come from the germline V gene. Trimming at V came to 3 bases and at J to 9 bases, leaving 9 bases not matched to a gene. The CDR3 extends over 15 amino acids. The CDR3 region is CASSDFSGSGGEQFF. The CDR3 DNA reads TGTGCCAGCAGTGATTTTAGCGGGAGCGGTGGTGAGCAGTTCTTC.

The chain recombines TRBV7-9 with TRBJ1-1; 10 nucleotides align to TRBD1. This CDR3 has 15 amino acids. V lost 5 bases to trimming and J lost 2 bases; unmatched junction nucleotides: 5. The germline V gene has CDR1 SEHNR and CDR2 FQNEAQ (reference sequence). CDR3 sequence reads: CASSSWDRGNTEAFF. DNA of the CDR3: TGTGCCAGCAGCAGCTGGGACAGGGGAAACACTGAAGCTTTCTTT.

This clone was detected only once. The J gene is TRBJ2-3, the V gene TRBV4-2, with 7 bases aligning to TRBD1. CDR1 and CDR2 (germline): LGHNA, YNFKEQ. J was trimmed by 2 bases and V by 0 bases; bases with no gene match: 8. The CDR3 is made up of 17 amino acids. The CDR3 spells CASSQEGGARHTDTQYF. The CDR3 coding sequence is TGTGCCAGCAGCCAAGAAGGGGGCGCGAGACACACAGATACGCAGTATTTT.

The table lists this clone with a count of one. This CDR3 is CASSMGGNVNTEAFF. CDR3 sequence (DNA): TGTGCCAGTAGTATGGGGGGGAACGTGAACACTGAAGCTTTCTTT. The genes are TRBV19 and TRBJ1-1; maybe TRBD1 (5 bases). V was clipped by 3 bases and J by 0 bases, with 11 bases between them. The CDR3 totals 15 residues. The V gene's germline CDR1 is LNHDA and CDR2 SQIVND (reference sequence).

The genes are TRBV7-9 and TRBJ2-2; the match to TRBD2 covers 7 bases. Germline values: CDR1 SEHNR, CDR2 FQNEAQ (reference sequence). This CDR3 has 14 residues. Germline trimming cut 5 bases from V and 6 bases from J; bases unmatched to any gene: 6. The CDR3, as DNA: TGTGCCAGCAGCCCCTGGGCGGGGGCCGGGGAGCTGTTTTTT. As protein: CASSPWAGAGELFF.

V gene TRBV28 combines with J gene TRBJ2-7; D gene ambiguous. CDR1 is MDHEN, CDR2 SYDVKM, per germline. There are 12 residues in the CDR3. V lost 1 base, J lost 2 bases, and 3 bases lay in between. CDR3 nucleotides: TGTGCCAGCAGTTTATCGGCCTACGAGCAGTACTTC. Translation: CASSLSAYEQYF.

This sequence joins TRBV7-2 and TRBJ2-2, with D possibly matching TRBD2 (6 bases). The CDR3 spans 16 residues. V was shortened by 3 bases and J by 3 bases, with 14 bases between the two germline ends. Looked up from germline, CDR1 is SGHTA and CDR2 is FQGNSA. CDR3 sequence: CASSFWGSGDTGELFF. DNA of the CDR3: TGTGCCAGCAGCTTTTGGGGTAGCGGAGACACCGGGGAGCTGTTTTTT.

The chain recombines TRBV5-6 with TRBJ1-5; D is unresolved. V was trimmed by 1 base and J by 4 bases, leaving 9 bases between them. Germline V lookup: CDR1 SGHDT, CDR2 YYEEEE. CDR3 length: 14 amino acids. The CDR3 sequence is CASSLWGGNQPQHF. In DNA, the CDR3 is TGTGCCAGCAGCTTGTGGGGAGGGAATCAGCCCCAGCATTTT.

This rearrangement joins TRBV6-5 to TRBJ1-1; 8 bases are a match to TRBD1. The CDR3 covers 15 residues. Germline V gene data show CDR1 as MNHEY and CDR2 as SVGAGI. The ends lost 6 bases at V and 5 bases at J; junction bases unmatched: 11. The CDR3 DNA reads as TGTGCCAGCAGGTTTCTCCAGGGGGCGCGTACTGAAGCTTTCTTT. Translation: CASRFLQGARTEAFF.

This clone is categorized as medium-sized. Other DNA sequences in the sample encode the same CDR3. The CDR3 nucleotides are TGTGCCAGCAGCCCGACGGGGGGGCGGGATGGCTACACCTTC. As protein: CASSPTGGRDGYTF. V is TRBV5-4 and J is TRBJ1-2; maybe TRBD1 (6 bases). The germline V and J ends were trimmed by 4 bases and 6 bases, with 16 bases remaining between them. CDR3 length: 14 residues. Germline loops: CDR1 SGHNT, CDR2 YYREEE (reference sequence).

This rearrangement joins TRBV5-1 to TRBJ2-1; a weak D match, TRBD2 (5 bases). Trimming took off 5 bases at V and 2 bases at J, with 11 bases between the two ends. The CDR3 loop spans 14 amino acids. Germline V CDR1 and CDR2: SGHRS, YFSETQ. The CDR3 here is CASREVPTYNEQFF. The CDR3 nucleotides read TGCGCCAGCAGGGAGGTACCGACCTACAATGAGCAGTTCTTC.